Each of the 17 T cell receptor beta chains below was sequenced from the same sample in a study of blood T cell repertoires in COVID-19. The protocol was immunoSEQ multiplex PCR, while the TCRdb copy is restricted to in-frame clones and leaves out a portion. The sample lists around 25,000 clones, roughly 84% seen once, with over 25% in the top ten. Sequenced sample: peripheral blood. The source of these receptors is a man aged 65-85 years with active COVID-19.

The chain joins TRBV7-2 to TRBJ2-1; D uncertain. Trimming took 3 bases from V and 2 from J, leaving 8 bases between them. CDR1 and CDR2 (germline): SGHTA, FQGNSA. This CDR3 is built from 14 residues. The CDR3: CASSFWATYNEQFF. The CDR3, as DNA: TGTGCCAGCAGCTTTTGGGCCACCTACAATGAGCAGTTCTTC.

This chain links TRBV6-5 with TRBJ1-3; D is perhaps TRBD1 (5 bases). The germline V gene has CDR1 MNHEY and CDR2 SVGAGI. V shed 2 bases and J shed 5 bases, with 13 bases lying between them. This CDR3 region has 15 residues. The CDR3 bases are TGTGCCAGCAGTTACATGGGAGGACAACGAAACACCATATATTTT. The encoded protein is CASSYMGGQRNTIYF.

This clone came up once. The V gene is TRBV6-4, the J gene TRBJ2-2; no firm D call. Per the germline V gene, CDR1 is MRHNA and CDR2 is SNTAGT. V was cut by 7 bases and J by 0 bases, with 15 bases left in between. The CDR3 totals 16 residues. CDR3 region: CASKSSYTANTGELFF. In DNA, the CDR3 is TGTGCCAGCAAAAGCTCGTATACCGCGAACACCGGGGAGCTGTTTTTT.

The chain employs TRBV4-2 and TRBJ1-4; 8 bases align to TRBD1. The V gene end was trimmed by 4 bases and the J gene end by 0 bases; junction bases not matched to a gene: 4. This CDR3 contains 16 residues. Germline lookup yields CDR1 LGHNA and CDR2 YNFKEQ. The CDR3 protein is CASSPGQGTTNEKLFF. In nucleotides, the CDR3 is TGTGCCAGCAGCCCTGGACAGGGTACAACTAATGAAAAACTGTTTTTT.

V gene TRBV29-1 combines with J gene TRBJ1-1; 10 positions agree with TRBD1. Germline CDR1 and CDR2: SQVTM and ANQGSEA. The CDR3 extends over 15 amino acids. V shed 7 bases and J 0 bases; nucleotides not matched to a gene: 8. The DNA for the CDR3 is TGCAGCGCTCTTCGGACAGGGGGATTGAACACTGAAGCTTTCTTT. This gives the protein CSALRTGGLNTEAFF.

The J gene is TRBJ2-7, the V gene TRBV30; the match to TRBD2 covers 9 bases. The length of the CDR3 is 14 residues. The germline V gene encodes CDR1 GTSNPN and CDR2 SVGIG (reference sequence). With 6 bases clipped from V and 4 bases from J, the junction kept 10 bases outside the gene matches. The chain's CDR3 is CACSAGGPLYEQYF. As DNA, the CDR3 is TGTGCCTGCTCGGCGGGAGGGCCGTTATACGAGCAGTACTTC.

This sequence joins TRBV7-9 and TRBJ1-2; 9 nucleotides line up with TRBD1. The germline V gene encodes CDR1 SEHNR and CDR2 FQNEAQ (reference sequence). The J segment lost 7 bases and the V segment lost 1 base, leaving 4 bases of the junction unmatched. The CDR3 runs to 14 residues. DNA of the CDR3: TGTGCCAGCAGCTTAGTAGGGACAGGGAGTGGCTACACCTTC. Its translation: CASSLVGTGSGYTF.

This clone was seen a handful of times. The chain links TRBV20-1 to TRBJ2-7; tentative D call: TRBD1 (6 bases). Germline CDR1 DFQATT, CDR2 SNEGSKA (reference sequence). Between the trimmed V and J ends, which lost 6 bases and 4 bases, there was a span of 10 bases. The CDR3 extends over 11 amino acids. The CDR3: CSAEQGYEQYF. The CDR3 nucleotides are TGCAGTGCGGAACAGGGATACGAGCAGTACTTC.

The CDR3 DNA reads as TGTGCCAGCAGTTTTAACGGGGGAGGGTTCAATGAGCAGTTCTTC. This encodes CASSFNGGGFNEQFF. The V call is TRBV6-2 or TRBV6-3, the J call TRBJ2-1; 7 bases are a match to TRBD2. J was trimmed by 6 bases and V by 4 bases; bases with no gene match: 9. Germline lookup yields CDR1 MNHEY and CDR2 SVGEGT. The CDR3 consists of 15 residues.

The rearrangement uses TRBV5-1 and TRBJ2-3; 10 bases are shared with TRBD2. V dropped 6 bases and J dropped 2; count of bases not matched to a gene: 3. In germline, CDR1 is SGHRS, CDR2 YFSETQ. The CDR3 is 14 amino acids. CDR3 in amino acids: CASTGLAATDTQYF. CDR3 DNA: TGCGCCAGCACCGGACTAGCGGCCACAGATACGCAGTATTTT.

The chain is built from TRBV4-1 and TRBJ2-7; 11 bases are a match to TRBD1. Germline V lookup: CDR1 MGHRA, CDR2 YSYEKL. The CDR3 is 16 amino acids. J lost 6 bases, V lost 2 bases, and 9 bases had no gene match. The CDR3 here is CASSQIGQGAMGEQYF. As DNA, the CDR3 is TGCGCCAGCAGCCAAATCGGACAGGGGGCGATGGGCGAGCAGTACTTC.

This rearrangement joins TRBV21-1 to TRBJ1-2; the table assigns TRBD1, which was not confirmed against the DNA. TRBV21-1 is labeled a pseudogene. This CDR3 spans 17 amino acids. The CDR3 DNA is TGTGCCAGCAGCAAAGCGCCCCTTCCTGGACAATTCTATGGCTACACCTTC. This codes for CASSKAPLPGQFYGYTF.

The chain employs TRBV2 and TRBJ2-3; 7 positions match TRBD1. The V gene end was trimmed by 7 bases and the J gene end by 4 bases; junction bases not matched to a gene: 8. Per the germline V gene, CDR1 is SNHLY and CDR2 is FYNNEI. The CDR3 totals 14 residues. Here the CDR3 reads CASTEQGVSDTQYF. The CDR3 DNA is TGTGCCAGCACGGAGCAGGGGGTTTCAGATACGCAGTATTTT.

The chain links TRBV2 to TRBJ2-2; TRBD1 agrees at 7 bases. The CDR3 consists of 13 residues. Germline V gene lookup returns CDR1 SNHLY and CDR2 FYNNEI. Trimming at V came to 10 bases and at J to 3 bases, leaving 5 bases not matched to a gene. The CDR3 loop is CAKGTADTGELFF. In DNA, the CDR3 is TGTGCCAAAGGGACAGCGGACACCGGGGAGCTGTTTTTT.

J is TRBJ2-5 and V is TRBV7-8; 9 positions agree with TRBD2. Germline CDR1 reads SGHVS; CDR2 reads FQNEAQ. There are 14 residues in the CDR3. The ends lost 6 bases at V and 5 bases at J; junction bases unmatched: 7. CDR3 coding DNA: TGTGCCAGCAGGTGGGCTAGCGGGACGGAGACCCAGTACTTC. Its protein product is CASRWASGTETQYF.

The V call is TRBV6-5, the J call TRBJ2-1; 7 positions agree with TRBD2. The V gene's germline CDR1 is MNHEY and CDR2 SVGAGI. Trimming cost V 6 bases and J 2 bases; bases outside gene matches: 4. The CDR3 covers 14 residues. The CDR3 nucleotides read TGTGCCAGCAGCTACGGACTAGCCTACAATGAGCAGTTCTTC. This codes for CASSYGLAYNEQFF.

The chain joins TRBV28 to TRBJ2-7, with 14 bases lining up with TRBD2. With V trimmed by 6 bases and J by 2 bases, 3 bases remained unmatched. Per the germline V gene, CDR1 is MDHEN and CDR2 is SYDVKM. There are 15 residues in the CDR3. The CDR3 loop is CASSRLAGGTYEQYF. In nucleotides, the CDR3 is TGTGCCAGCAGCAGACTAGCGGGAGGGACCTACGAGCAGTACTTC.